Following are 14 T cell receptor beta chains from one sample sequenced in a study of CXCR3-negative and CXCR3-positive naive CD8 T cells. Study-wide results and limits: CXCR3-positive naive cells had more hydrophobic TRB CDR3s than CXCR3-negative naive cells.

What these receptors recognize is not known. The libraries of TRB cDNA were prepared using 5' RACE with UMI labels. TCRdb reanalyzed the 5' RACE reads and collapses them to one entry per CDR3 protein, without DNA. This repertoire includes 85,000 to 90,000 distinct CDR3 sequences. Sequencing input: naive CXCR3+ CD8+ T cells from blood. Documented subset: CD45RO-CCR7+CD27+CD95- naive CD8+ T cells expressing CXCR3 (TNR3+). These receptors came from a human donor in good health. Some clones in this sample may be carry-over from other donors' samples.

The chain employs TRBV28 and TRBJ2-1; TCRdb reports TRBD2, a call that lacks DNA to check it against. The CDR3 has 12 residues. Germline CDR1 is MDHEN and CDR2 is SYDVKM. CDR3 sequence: CASYSGGTEQFF.

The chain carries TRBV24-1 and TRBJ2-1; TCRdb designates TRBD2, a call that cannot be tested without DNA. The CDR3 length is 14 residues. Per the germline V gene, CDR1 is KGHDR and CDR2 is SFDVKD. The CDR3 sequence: CATTGGGDYNEQFF.

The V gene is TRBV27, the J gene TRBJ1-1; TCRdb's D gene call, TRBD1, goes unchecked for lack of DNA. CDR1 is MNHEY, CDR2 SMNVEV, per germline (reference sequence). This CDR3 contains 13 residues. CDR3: CASTSSPGSEAFF.

This CDR3 is CASSFTSVILNEQFF. This chain connects TRBV5-4 to TRBJ2-1; as DNA is missing, the TRBD2 call by TCRdb cannot be tested. In germline, CDR1 is SGHNT, CDR2 YYREEE (reference sequence). The CDR3 totals 15 residues.

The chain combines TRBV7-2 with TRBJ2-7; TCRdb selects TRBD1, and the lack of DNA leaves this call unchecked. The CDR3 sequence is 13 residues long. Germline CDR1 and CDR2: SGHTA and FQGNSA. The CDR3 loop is CASSPGYSYEQYF.

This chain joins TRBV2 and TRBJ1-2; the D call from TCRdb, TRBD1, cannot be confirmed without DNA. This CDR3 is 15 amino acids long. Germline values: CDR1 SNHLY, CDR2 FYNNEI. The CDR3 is CASSLGGPLSYGYTF. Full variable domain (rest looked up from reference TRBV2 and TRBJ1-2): EPEVTQTPSHQVTQMGQEVILRCVPISNHLYFYWYRQILGQKVEFLVSFYNNEISEKSEIFDDQFSVERPDGSNFTLKIRSTKLEDSAMYFCASSLGGPLSYGYTFGSGTRLTVV.

CDR3 sequence reads: CASSQGGGTWEQYF. The chain has TRBV4-2 and TRBJ2-7; TCRdb's D gene call, TRBD2, goes unchecked for lack of DNA. Per germline, CDR1 LGHNA and CDR2 YNFKEQ. The CDR3 is made up of 14 amino acids.

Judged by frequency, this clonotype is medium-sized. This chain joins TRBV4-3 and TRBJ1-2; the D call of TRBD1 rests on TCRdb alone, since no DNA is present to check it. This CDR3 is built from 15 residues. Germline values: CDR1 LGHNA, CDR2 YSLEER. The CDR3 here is CASSQGTGVVSGYTF.

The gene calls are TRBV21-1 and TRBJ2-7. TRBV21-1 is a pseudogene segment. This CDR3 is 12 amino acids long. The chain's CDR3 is CASRALTYEQYF.

This CDR3 reads CASSLIGRALNQPQHF. V is TRBV12-3 or TRBV12-4 and J is TRBJ1-5. The CDR3 loop spans 16 amino acids.

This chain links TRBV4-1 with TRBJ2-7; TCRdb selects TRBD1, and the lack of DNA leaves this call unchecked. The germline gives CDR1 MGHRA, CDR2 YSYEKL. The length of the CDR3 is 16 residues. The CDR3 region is CASSQDGIGGAYEQYF.

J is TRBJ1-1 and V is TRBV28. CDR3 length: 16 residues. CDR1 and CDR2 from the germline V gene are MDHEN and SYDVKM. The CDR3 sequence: CASSFRTVFRNTEAFF.

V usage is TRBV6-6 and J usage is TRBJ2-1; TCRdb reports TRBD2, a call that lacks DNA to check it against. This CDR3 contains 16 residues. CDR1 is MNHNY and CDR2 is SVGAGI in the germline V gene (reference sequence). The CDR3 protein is CASSYSRRDENNEQFF.

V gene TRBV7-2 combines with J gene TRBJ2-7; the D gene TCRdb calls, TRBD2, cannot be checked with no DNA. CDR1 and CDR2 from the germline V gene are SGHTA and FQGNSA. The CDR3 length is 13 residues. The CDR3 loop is CASSPIWGLEQYF. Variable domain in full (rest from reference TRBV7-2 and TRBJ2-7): GAGVSQSPSNKVTEKGKDVELRCDPISGHTALYWYRQSLGQGLEFLIYFQGNSAPDKSGLPSDRFSAERTGGSVSTLTIQRTQQEDSAVYLCASSPIWGLEQYFGPGTRLTVT.